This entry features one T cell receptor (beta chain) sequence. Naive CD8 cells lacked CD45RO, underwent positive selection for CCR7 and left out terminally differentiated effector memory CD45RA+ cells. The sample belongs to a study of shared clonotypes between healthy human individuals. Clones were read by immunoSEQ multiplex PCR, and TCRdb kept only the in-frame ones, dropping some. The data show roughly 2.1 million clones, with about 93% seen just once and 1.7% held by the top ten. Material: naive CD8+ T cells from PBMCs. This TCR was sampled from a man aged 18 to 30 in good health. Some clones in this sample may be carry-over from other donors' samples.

The CDR3 coding sequence is TGTGCCAGTAGCTCAGACAGGGGGCTCGATTGGAGCACTGAAGCTTTCTTT. It specifies CASSSDRGLDWSTEAFF. The chain links TRBV19 to TRBJ1-1; TRBD1 matches at 10 bases. Germline V gene sequence: CDR1 LNHDA, CDR2 SQIVND (reference sequence). With 6 bases clipped from V and 4 bases from J, the junction kept 14 bases outside the gene matches. The CDR3 sequence is 17 residues long.